These T cell receptor beta chains were read from a single sample in a study of cytomegalovirus exposure and HLA in healthy donors. TCRdb's copy holds only in-frame clones and misses some; the assay was immunoSEQ multiplex PCR. This sample has 90,000 to 130,000 clones; 70% occur once, and the top ten carry roughly 8.7%. Sequencing input: PBMCs. The receptors here all came from a man aged 30 to 39 in good health and CMV-seropositive. Each CDR3 is given without its conserved first and last residue. Fields, in order: CDR3 length, J gene, V gene, CDR3 protein.

10 | TRBJ2-1 | TRBV5-6 | ASSFLAVEQF
11 | TRBJ1-4 | TRBV29-1 | SASGQGGEKLF
15 | TRBJ2-7 | TRBV5-1 | ASSLGTGGESSYEQY
13 | TRBJ1-2 | TRBV7-9 | ASSPRTGPEGGYT
13 | TRBJ2-2 | TRBV30 | AWSVNAGGGEKLF
15 | TRBJ2-3 | TRBV28 | ASSSPTSAKYTDTQY
14 | TRBJ1-5 | TRBV30 | AWSVEGRAGNQPQH
13 | TRBJ2-1 | TRBV5-4 | ASSFPDRTYNEQF
13 | TRBJ2-7 | TRBV15 | ATSRDGRQGDEQY
12 | TRBJ2-3 | TRBV9 | ASSVERGTDTQY
11 | TRBJ2-3 | TRBV5-1 | ASSPGSTDTQY
12 | TRBJ1-2 | TRBV29-1 | SVERTGGDYGYT
7 | TRBJ2-5 | TRBV21-1 | ASSPRKY
13 | TRBJ1-2 | TRBV19 | ASSIGGRPNYGYT
12 | TRBJ2-2 | TRBV29-1 | SVVGQVNTGEPF
16 | TRBJ1-2 | TRBV5-6 | ASSLGGISNRGAYGYT
10 | TRBJ2-1 | TRBV30 | AWSVQYNEQF
12 | TRBJ1-1 | TRBV6-5 | ASSPRQVNTEAF
12 | TRBJ2-5 | TRBV7-8 | ASSLGLIKETQY
13 | TRBJ1-3 | TRBV10-2 | ASSNGRLIGNTIY
9 | TRBJ1-2 | TRBV29-1 | SVLASHGYT
12 | TRBJ2-1 | TRBV5-1 | ASSLIAGAAEQF
16 | TRBJ2-2 | TRBV27 | ASSLRLIVQANTGELF
9 | TRBJ1-5 | TRBV6-5 | RTGRNQPQH
19 | TRBJ1-5 | TRBV5-3 | ARSLFRSRPTGEQSNQPQH
12 | TRBJ1-4 | TRBV27 | ASSGRGSNEKLF